Sequencing of this T cell receptor (beta chain) was carried out in a study of OX40 agonist ivuxolimab in advanced cancers. Describing the broader study: Ivuxolimab was an agonistic, fully human IgG2 monoclonal antibody directed against OX40 (CD134), a costimulatory receptor. Intravenous ivuxolimab was administered to patients every 2 weeks at six dose levels: 0.01, 0.1, 0.3, 1.5, 3 and 10 mg/kg. Of the 52 patients in dose escalation, about 20 had hepatocellular carcinoma, roughly 15 had melanoma, 9 had renal cell carcinoma and 9 had head and neck cancer. A male proportion of 82.7% and a mean age of roughly 58 years, ranging from 23 to 79, were recorded for the dose-escalation cohort. Patients were allowed to have had prior anti-PD-1, anti-PD-L1 or anti-CTLA-4 therapy, and approximately 40% of the dose-escalation patients had been treated with checkpoint inhibitors. Three dose-escalation patients achieved partial responses, one with hepatocellular carcinoma and two with cutaneous melanoma. The purpose of peripheral TCRbeta sequencing was to test whether ivuxolimab changed TCR sequence diversity and led to clonal T-cell expansion. The paper describes the monotherapy dose-escalation part (N of about 52 patients) of the phase I trial of ivuxolimab. Overall study results and their limits: Which antigens the clonally expanded peripheral T cells were specific for was not determined. Partial responders in the 0.1-3.0 mg/kg groups had among the lowest normalized peripheral clonal expansion, especially among CD8+ T cells. Low levels of normalized T-cell clonal expansion were also seen in some patients who did not respond. At doses of 0.1 to 3.0 mg/kg, clonal expansion of both CD4+ and CD8+ blood T cells was observed from baseline to week 6. After ivuxolimab, expanded clones were on average more numerous among CD8+ T cells than among CD4+ T cells.

Genomic DNA was isolated from the sorted cells so that the TCRbeta CDR3 region could be sequenced. TCRbeta CDR3 regions were sequenced using the immunoSEQ Assay. Here the immuneACCESS table is served through TCRdb, limited to in-frame sequences with V and J called. Missing clones are a known gap in these copies; in checked studies unresolved V genes cover under half, and the rest lacks a known reason. Across this sample there are about 72,000 clones, with nearly 90% seen only once. The top ten constitute about 10% of the sample. A remark on this clone: Its antigen is currently not known. Base quality data are lacking; no much larger clone is found one base away.

The trial excluded patients who had a history of autoimmune disease or were on systemic immunosuppression. Peripheral blood for TCR sequencing was collected from all dose cohorts at baseline, on cycle 4 day 1, and on cycle 7 day 1. Samples were obtained from an open-label, multicenter, first-in-human phase I dose-escalation trial of ivuxolimab. Adults with locally advanced or metastatic head and neck squamous cell, hepatocellular, melanoma or renal cell carcinoma were enrolled in the trial. Before TCR sequencing, CD4+ T cells and CD8+ T cells from peripheral blood were sorted into separate populations. For CDR1 and CDR2, the germline V gene lists SGHTA and FQGNSA. V is cut by 6 bases and J by 3 bases, and the space between the germline ends is 12 bases. The CDR3 spans 15 residues, from the cysteine through the phenylalanine. The only DNA kept is the CDR3, 45 bases in frame from the first base.

This sequence originates from an adult with an advanced solid tumor such as melanoma, head and neck, liver or kidney cancer. This sample comprised CD4+ or CD8+ T cells sorted from blood, obtained in a trial of the OX40 agonist ivuxolimab. Recombination connected TRBV7-2 to TRBJ1-6; the D gene cannot be resolved reliably. CDR3 region: CASSIGGNYNSPLHF. DNA sequence: TGTGCCAGCAGTATCGGAGGGAACTATAATTCACCCCTCCACTTT.